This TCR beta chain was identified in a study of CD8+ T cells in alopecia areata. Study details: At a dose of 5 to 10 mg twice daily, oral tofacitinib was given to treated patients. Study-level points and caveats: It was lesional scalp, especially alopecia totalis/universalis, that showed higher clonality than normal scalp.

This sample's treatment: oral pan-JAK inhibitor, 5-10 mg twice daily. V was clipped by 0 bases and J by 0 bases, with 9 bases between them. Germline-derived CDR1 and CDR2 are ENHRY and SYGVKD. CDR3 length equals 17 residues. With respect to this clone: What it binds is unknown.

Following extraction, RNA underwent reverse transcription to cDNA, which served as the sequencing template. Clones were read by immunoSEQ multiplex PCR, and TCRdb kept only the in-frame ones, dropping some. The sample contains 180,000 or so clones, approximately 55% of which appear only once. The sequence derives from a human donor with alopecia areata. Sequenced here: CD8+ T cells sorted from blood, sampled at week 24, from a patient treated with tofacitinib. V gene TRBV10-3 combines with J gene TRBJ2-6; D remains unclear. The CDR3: CAISESNSNSGANVLTF. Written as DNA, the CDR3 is TGTGCCATCAGTGAGTCGAACAGTAACTCTGGGGCCAACGTCCTGACTTTC.